The clone carrying this T cell receptor (beta chain) is a singleton in its sample. This CDR3 contains 16 residues. V was cut by 3 bases and J by 8 bases, with 22 bases left in between. CDR1 and CDR2 from the germline V gene are KGHSH and LQKENI. The PCR contained 60 Vbeta and 13 Jbeta primers. Profiled with immunoSEQ multiplex PCR; TCRdb holds only in-frame clones, not every one. The profile shows 95,000 to 150,000 clones, roughly four fifths of them singletons. This sample is part of a study of cytomegalovirus exposure and HLA in healthy donors. The receptor was isolated from a woman between 40 and 50 years old in good health and CMV-seronegative. This rearrangement joins TRBV18 to TRBJ1-2, with D perhaps matching TRBD1 (6 bases). The sequenced sample was PBMCs. CDR3 bases: TGTGCCAGCTCACCCACAGTGGGGGGGCAGACGAGGGGCTACACCTTC. Its translation: CASSPTVGGQTRGYTF.